This T cell receptor beta chain was sequenced in a study of CD8+CD57+ T cells in acquired aplastic anemia. Study results and caveats: It was found that more than 25 CD8+ CDR3 sequences were shared between patients and controls.

Before being chosen for sequencing, patients had shown CD8+CD57+ cell expansion by flow cytometry. There was no therapy given to any patient before the blood sampling took place. Of note for this clonotype: Its antigen is still unknown.

Germline CDR1 and CDR2: SEHNR and FQNEAQ (reference sequence). The CDR3 loop spans 14 amino acids. V was cut by 3 bases and J by 3 bases, with 12 bases left in between. Genomic DNA provided the template from which TCR beta VDJ and CDR3 profiles were obtained. In TCRdb, the reads were re-called with MiXCR into one record per CDR3 protein. The sample lists approximately 300,000 distinct CDR3 sequences, 56% occurring once. This clonotype was obtained from a human donor with aplastic anemia. The sample comprised sorted CD4+, CD8+, or CD8+CD57+ T cells (not recorded which) from PBMCs. The chain links TRBV7-9 to TRBJ2-7; D not certain. CDR3 bases: TGTGCCAGCAGCTTGGTTCGGCAGATCTACGAGCAGTACTTC. Its protein product is CASSLVRQIYEQYF.